Below are 5 T cell receptor beta chains sequenced from a single sample in a study of T cells in Graves' hyperthyroidism and ophthalmopathy. From RNA transcripts, TCR beta CDR3 regions were amplified. A first-round RT-PCR of the TCR CDR3 used the HTBI primer set. Each CDR3 protein gets one entry after TCRdb re-called the multiplex PCR reads with MiXCR. The top ten clones hold roughly a quarter of a sample with around 350,000 distinct CDR3 sequences, 15% to 18% of them seen once. The sequenced sample consisted of blood. The origin of the receptors is a woman aged 18-35 years with Graves' hyperthyroidism that later progressed to Graves' ophthalmopathy.

The gene calls are TRBV7-9 and TRBJ1-1; tentative D call: TRBD1 (6 bases). There are 15 residues in the CDR3. V lost 0 bases and J 4 bases, leaving 12 bases between the germline ends. Germline loops: CDR1 SEHNR, CDR2 FQNEAQ (reference sequence). In DNA form, the CDR3 reads TGTGCCAGCAGCTTAGCGGGCAGGGGTGGCACTGAAGCTTTCTTT. Translating gives CASSLAGRGGTEAFF.

J is TRBJ2-7 and V is TRBV27; TRBD2 matches at 10 bases. The CDR3 totals 14 residues. V lost 5 bases, J lost 6 bases, and 7 bases stayed unmatched. Looked up from germline, CDR1 is MNHEY and CDR2 is SMNVEV (reference sequence). The CDR3 is CASSPLAGEGEQYF. CDR3 nucleotide sequence: TGTGCCAGCAGTCCCCTAGCGGGAGAGGGCGAGCAGTACTTC.

Worth noting for this clonotype: A much bigger clone sits one base away, suggesting this may be a read error. The genes are TRBV12-3 or TRBV12-4 and TRBJ2-3, with 8 bases fitting TRBD2. The V segment lost 8 bases and the J segment 6 bases; nucleotides outside the gene matches: 16. The CDR3 consists of 16 residues. CDR3 in amino acids: CASQSLLRSGDDTQYF. DNA of the CDR3: TGTGCCAGCCAGAGCCTCCTTCGTAGCGGGGACGATACGCAGTATTTT.

This clonotype has ten or more counts. V gene TRBV6-1 combines with J gene TRBJ2-7; D is unclear. The CDR3 is 14 residues long. The germline CDR1 and CDR2 sequences are MNHNS and SASEGT. V was pared by 6 bases and J by 6 bases, with 18 bases between. CDR3 in DNA: TGTGCCAGCAGCGCCGCGGACGAACCGCTCGAGCAGTACTTC. It is translated as CASSAADEPLEQYF.

The V gene is TRBV6-5, the J gene TRBJ2-7; D is undetermined. Germline V CDR1 and CDR2: MNHEY, SVGAGI. Trimming stripped 5 bases from V and 5 bases from J, with 13 bases between. The CDR3 is 13 amino acids. The DNA of the CDR3 is TGTGCCAGCAGTCACATGACGAGCGACGAGCAGTACTTC. Its protein is CASSHMTSDEQYF.